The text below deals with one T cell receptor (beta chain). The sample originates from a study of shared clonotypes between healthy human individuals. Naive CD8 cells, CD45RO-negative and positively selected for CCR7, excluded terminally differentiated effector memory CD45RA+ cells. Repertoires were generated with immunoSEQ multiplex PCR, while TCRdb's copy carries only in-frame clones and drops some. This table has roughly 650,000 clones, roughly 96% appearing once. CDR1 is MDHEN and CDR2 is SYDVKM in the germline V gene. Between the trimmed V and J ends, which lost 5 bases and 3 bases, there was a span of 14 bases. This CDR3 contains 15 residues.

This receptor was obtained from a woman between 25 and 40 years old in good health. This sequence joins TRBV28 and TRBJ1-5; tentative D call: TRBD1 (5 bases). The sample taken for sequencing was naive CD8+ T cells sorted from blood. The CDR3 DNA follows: TGTGCCAGCAGTCCCCCGGGGGAGATCAATCAGCCCCAGCATTTT. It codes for CASSPPGEINQPQHF.